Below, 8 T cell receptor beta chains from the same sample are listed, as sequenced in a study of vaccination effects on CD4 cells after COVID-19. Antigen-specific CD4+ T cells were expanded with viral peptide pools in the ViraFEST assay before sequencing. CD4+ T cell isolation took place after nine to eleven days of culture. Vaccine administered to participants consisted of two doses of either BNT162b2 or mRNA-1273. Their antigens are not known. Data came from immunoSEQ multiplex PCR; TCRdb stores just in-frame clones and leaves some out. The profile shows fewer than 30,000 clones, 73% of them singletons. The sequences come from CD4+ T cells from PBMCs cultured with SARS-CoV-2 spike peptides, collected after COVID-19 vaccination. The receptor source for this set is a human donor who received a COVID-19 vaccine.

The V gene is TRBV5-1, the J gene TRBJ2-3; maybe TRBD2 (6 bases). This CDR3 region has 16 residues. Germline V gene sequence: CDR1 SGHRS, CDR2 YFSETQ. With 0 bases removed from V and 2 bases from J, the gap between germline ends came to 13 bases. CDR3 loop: CASSLGSGVTTDTQYF. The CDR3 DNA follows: TGCGCCAGCAGCTTGGGATCGGGGGTGACCACAGATACGCAGTATTTT.

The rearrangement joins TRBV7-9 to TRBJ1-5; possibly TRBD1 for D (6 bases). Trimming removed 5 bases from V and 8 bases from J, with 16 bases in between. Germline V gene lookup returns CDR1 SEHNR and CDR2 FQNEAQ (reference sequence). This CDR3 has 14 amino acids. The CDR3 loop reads CASSPRASGEPQHF. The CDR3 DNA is TGTGCCAGCAGCCCCCGGGCCTCAGGGGAGCCCCAGCATTTT. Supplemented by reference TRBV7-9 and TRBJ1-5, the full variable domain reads DTGVSQNPRHKITKRGQNVTFRCDPISEHNRLYWYRQTLGQGPEFLTYFQNEAQLEKSRLLSDRFSAERPKGSFSTLEIQRTEQGDSAMYLCASSPRASGEPQHFGDGTRLSIL.

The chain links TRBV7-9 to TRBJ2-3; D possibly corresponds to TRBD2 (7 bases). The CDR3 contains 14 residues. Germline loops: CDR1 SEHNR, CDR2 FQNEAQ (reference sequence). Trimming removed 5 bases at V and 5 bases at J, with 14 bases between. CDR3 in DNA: TGTGCCAGCAGCCAAGGGGGGGGAGGAGATACGCAGTATTTT. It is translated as CASSQGGGGDTQYF.

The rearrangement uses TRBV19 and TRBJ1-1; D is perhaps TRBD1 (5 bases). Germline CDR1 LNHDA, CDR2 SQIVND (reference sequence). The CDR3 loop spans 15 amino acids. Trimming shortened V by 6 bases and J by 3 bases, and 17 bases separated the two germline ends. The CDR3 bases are TGTGCCAGTAGGGTTGGAGGGGCGCGGTACACTGAAGCTTTCTTT. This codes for CASRVGGARYTEAFF. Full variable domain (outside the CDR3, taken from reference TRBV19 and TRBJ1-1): DGGITQSPKYLFRKEGQNVTLSCEQNLNHDAMYWYRQDPGQGLRLIYYSQIVNDFQKGDIAEGYSVSREKKESFPLTVTSAQKNPTAFYLCASRVGGARYTEAFFGQGTRLTVV.

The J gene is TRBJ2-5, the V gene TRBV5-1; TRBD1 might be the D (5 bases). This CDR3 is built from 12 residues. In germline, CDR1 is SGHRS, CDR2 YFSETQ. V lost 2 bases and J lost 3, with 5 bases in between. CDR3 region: CASSLGEETQYF. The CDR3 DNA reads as TGCGCCAGCAGCTTAGGGGAAGAGACCCAGTACTTC.

The chain's CDR3 is CASSRVQGVADTQYF. The CDR3, as DNA: TGTGCCAGTAGTAGGGTCCAAGGGGTCGCAGATACGCAGTATTTT. The chain uses TRBV19 and TRBJ2-3; TRBD1 is a possible D gene (5 bases). There are 15 residues in the CDR3. Trimming took off 4 bases at V and 4 bases at J, with 15 bases between the two ends. Per germline, CDR1 LNHDA and CDR2 SQIVND (reference sequence).

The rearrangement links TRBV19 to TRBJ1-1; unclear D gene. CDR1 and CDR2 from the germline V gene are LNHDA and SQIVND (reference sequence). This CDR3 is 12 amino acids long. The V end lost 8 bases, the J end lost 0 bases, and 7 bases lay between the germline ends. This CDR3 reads CASGVMNTEAFF. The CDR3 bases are TGTGCCAGTGGGGTTATGAACACTGAAGCTTTCTTT.

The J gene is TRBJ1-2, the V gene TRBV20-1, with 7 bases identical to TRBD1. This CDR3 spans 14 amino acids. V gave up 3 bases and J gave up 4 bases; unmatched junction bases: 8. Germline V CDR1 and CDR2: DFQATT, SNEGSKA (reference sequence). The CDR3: CSASKGAQGYGYTF. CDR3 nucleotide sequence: TGCAGTGCTAGTAAGGGGGCGCAGGGCTATGGCTACACCTTC.